This T cell receptor (beta chain) is from a study of blood T cells in healthy people across ages. Study overall: Template switching caught about one barcoded beta molecule for each two T cells.

Study-wide points: Significant beta diversity loss was already apparent by age about 42, declining roughly linearly. Unsorted PBMC input precluded a conclusive naive versus antigen-experienced comparison.

To note about this clonotype: Its specificity is unknown.

Then a second PCR, running roughly 6 to 11 cycles, was carried out with a sample-barcoded 5' primer and a J-beta primer mix. Each sample yielded at least 2.5 million CDR3-containing paired-end reads. MiXCR, applied by TCRdb to the 5' RACE reads, yields one record per CDR3 protein. The table has 780,000 or so distinct CDR3 sequences, roughly 56% seen once. The CDR3 spans 12 residues. Per the germline V gene, CDR1 is KGHSH and CDR2 is LQKENI. Trimming took 0 bases from V and 8 from J, leaving 7 bases between them. J is TRBJ1-2 and V is TRBV18; D uncertain. This TCR came from a man aged 40-49 years in good health. Sequencing was done on a sample of blood. In DNA, the CDR3 is TGTGCCAGCTCACCACCGGCAGTCGGCTACACCTTC. Its translation: CASSPPAVGYTF. Supplemented by reference TRBV18 and TRBJ1-2, the full variable domain reads NAGVMQNPRHLVRRRGQEARLRCSPMKGHSHVYWYRQLPEEGLKFMVYLQKENIIDESGMPKERFSAEFPKEGPSILRIQQVVRGDSAAYFCASSPPAVGYTFGSGTRLTVV.